A single sample gave rise to the 21 T cell receptor beta chains below, sequenced in a study of blood T cell repertoires in COVID-19 (dated by TCRdb to 2020 to 2022). The library was made by the immunoSEQ multiplex PCR assay. As stored in TCRdb, this immuneACCESS dataset retains in-frame rearrangements with V and J assigned. A fraction of the clones does not appear; measured against another copy, unresolved V genes explain less than half of the discrepancy, and the remainder lacks a known reason. This sample holds around 75,000 clones; under 90% were observed only once. 2% to 3% of the sample is taken by the ten largest. The sample consisted of peripheral blood. Receptors originate from a human donor in a cohort sampled during active COVID-19.

This chain links TRBV4-3 with TRBJ1-5, with D perhaps matching TRBD1 (6 bases). Germline V gene sequence: CDR1 LGHNA, CDR2 YSLEER. V shed 0 bases and J shed 6 bases, with 15 bases lying between them. There are 16 residues in the CDR3. The CDR3 protein is CASSQDLGSTGQPQHF. CDR3 sequence (DNA): TGCGCCAGCAGCCAAGATCTCGGTTCGACAGGTCAGCCCCAGCATTTT.

The chain recombines TRBV15 with TRBJ2-7; D gene unclear. CDR1 is LNHNV, CDR2 YYDKDF, per germline (reference sequence). There are 16 residues in the CDR3. V lost 3 bases to trimming and J lost 2 bases, with 17 bases between them. The DNA for the CDR3 is TGTGCCACCAGCAGCCGAACCCCCCCTCCGGCCTACGAGCAGTACTTC. This encodes CATSSRTPPPAYEQYF.

This chain uses TRBV28 with TRBJ1-1, with D tentatively TRBD1 (6 bases). CDR1 and CDR2 from the germline V gene are MDHEN and SYDVKM. This CDR3 has 13 amino acids. V lost 7 bases and J 1 base, leaving 10 bases between the germline ends. In DNA form, the CDR3 reads TGTGCCAGCAATACAGGGACGAACACTGAAGCTTTCTTT. Translating it yields CASNTGTNTEAFF.

The count of this clone is one. V gene TRBV19 combines with J gene TRBJ2-2; a possible D gene is TRBD2 (6 bases). The CDR3 extends over 14 amino acids. V dropped 6 bases and J dropped 6 bases, with 14 bases sitting between them. Germline V lookup: CDR1 LNHDA, CDR2 SQIVND (reference sequence). CDR3: CASRPGLSAGELFF. As DNA, the CDR3 is TGTGCCAGTAGGCCGGGACTTTCAGCCGGGGAGCTGTTTTTT.

The chain recombines TRBV5-1 with TRBJ2-7; possibly TRBD1 for D (7 bases). This CDR3 is 14 amino acids long. Per germline, CDR1 SGHRS and CDR2 YFSETQ. V was pared by 0 bases and J by 6 bases, with 13 bases between. The CDR3 bases are TGCGCCAGCAGCTTGGGACAGGGAGGAGTCGAGCAGTACTTC. Amino acids: CASSLGQGGVEQYF. The variable domain in full, with the rest retrieved from reference TRBV5-1 and TRBJ2-7, is KAGVTQTPRYLIKTRGQQVTLSCSPISGHRSVSWYQQTPGQGLQFLFEYFSETQRNKGNFPGRFSGRQFSNSRSEMNVSTLELGDSALYLCASSLGQGGVEQYFGPGTRLTVT.

The table lists this clone with a count of one. The chain joins TRBV21-1 to TRBJ2-7; the table's D gene call, TRBD1, was not cross checked with the DNA. TRBV21-1 is listed as a pseudogene. The CDR3 length is 16 residues. CDR3 coding DNA: TGTGCCAGCAACCCACCCGGTCTCAACGACAACTACGAGCAGTACTTC. Translation gives CASNPPGLNDNYEQYF.

The rearrangement links TRBV7-3 to TRBJ2-5; weak D call: TRBD2 (5 bases). The germline gives CDR1 SGHTA, CDR2 FQGTGA. The CDR3 is made up of 15 amino acids. V was shortened by 5 bases and J by 1 base, with 14 bases between the two germline ends. CDR3 protein: CASSLLGLTQETQYF. The CDR3 DNA reads as TGTGCCAGCAGCCTACTCGGACTGACCCAAGAGACCCAGTACTTC. The full variable domain, in which reference TRBV7-3 and TRBJ2-5 provide the parts outside the CDR3, is GAGVSQTPSNKVTEKGKYVELRCDPISGHTALYWYRQSLGQGPEFLIYFQGTGAADDSGLPNDRFFAVRPEGSVSTLKIQRTERGDSAVYLCASSLLGLTQETQYFGPGTRLLVL.

The chain employs TRBV28 and TRBJ1-5; 8 bases agree with TRBD1. The germline gives CDR1 MDHEN, CDR2 SYDVKM. This CDR3 region has 15 residues. V shed 3 bases, J shed 5 bases, and the junction held 6 bases outside the gene matches. This CDR3 is CASSFPTGGDQPQHF. The CDR3 coding sequence is TGTGCCAGCAGTTTTCCAACAGGGGGGGATCAGCCCCAGCATTTT.

J is TRBJ2-7 and V is TRBV5-8; 12 positions agree with TRBD2. Unmatched junction bases numbered 18, after V lost 4 bases and J lost 7 bases. Germline V gene sequence: CDR1 SGHTS, CDR2 YDEGEE. The CDR3 covers 18 residues. The CDR3 DNA is TGTGCCAGCAGCCGGCGACTAGCGGGAGTTCCCCTAGTGCGTGAGCAGTACTTC. It codes for CASSRRLAGVPLVREQYF.

This sequence joins TRBV2 and TRBJ1-5; no definite D call. Trimming took 7 bases from V and 0 from J, leaving 7 bases between them. From germline, CDR1 is SNHLY and CDR2 FYNNEI. This CDR3 region has 13 residues. The CDR3 DNA reads TGTGCCAGCATGGGCAATAGCAATCAGCCCCAGCATTTT. Protein sequence: CASMGNSNQPQHF.

The chain couples TRBV2 to TRBJ1-6, with D perhaps TRBD1 (5 bases). The CDR3 has 16 amino acids. The germline V gene encodes CDR1 SNHLY and CDR2 FYNNEI. The germline V and J ends were trimmed by 3 bases and 5 bases, with 14 bases remaining between them. The CDR3 nucleotides read TGTGCCAGCAGTGAGTGGACAAGACCTAATAATTCACCCCTCCACTTT. Translated, it gives CASSEWTRPNNSPLHF.

This chain links TRBV19 with TRBJ1-5; TRBD1 might be the D (6 bases). V was trimmed by 5 bases and J by 2 bases, leaving 19 bases between them. The CDR3 length is 17 residues. CDR1 and CDR2 from the germline V gene are LNHDA and SQIVND (reference sequence). CDR3 residues: CASSGRGGRGGNQPQHF. Written as DNA, the CDR3 is TGTGCCAGTAGTGGTCGCGGGGGGCGAGGTGGCAATCAGCCCCAGCATTTT.

The J gene is TRBJ1-4, the V gene TRBV7-3; maybe TRBD1 (6 bases). This CDR3 is 14 amino acids long. CDR1 is SGHTA and CDR2 is FQGTGA in the germline V gene. V dropped 4 bases and J dropped 5 bases, with 11 bases sitting between them. The CDR3 region has the DNA TGTGCCAGCAGCTCGGGAGGGGGAAATGAAAAACTGTTTTTT. This gives the protein CASSSGGGNEKLFF.

This chain links TRBV18 with TRBJ1-3; D not resolved. Germline V gives CDR1 KGHSH, CDR2 LQKENI. Deletions cut 3 bases from V and 4 bases from J, with 10 bases between. The CDR3 extends over 14 amino acids. The CDR3 bases are TGTGCCAGCTCACCGCCCGGGTCCGGAAACACCATATATTTT. As protein: CASSPPGSGNTIYF.

The chain has TRBV19 and TRBJ1-5, with 7 bases identical to TRBD1. V shed 6 bases and J 4 bases; nucleotides not matched to a gene: 9. The germline V gene has CDR1 LNHDA and CDR2 SQIVND (reference sequence). The CDR3 spans 15 residues. The CDR3 protein is CASSPAGRGNQPQHF. CDR3 coding DNA: TGTGCCAGTAGCCCTGCGGGCAGGGGGAATCAGCCCCAGCATTTT.

J is TRBJ1-3 and V is TRBV28; D possibly corresponds to TRBD1 (5 bases). From germline, CDR1 is MDHEN and CDR2 SYDVKM. V was shortened by 6 bases and J by 5 bases, with 17 bases between the two germline ends. This CDR3 has 15 residues. The CDR3 is CASSPAGERRNTIYF. For the CDR3, the DNA is TGTGCCAGCAGCCCCGCGGGGGAGAGAAGAAACACCATATATTTT.

V usage is TRBV10-3 and J usage is TRBJ1-1; TRBD1 matches at 9 bases. The CDR3 spans 14 residues. After removal of 6 bases from V and 4 bases from J, the junction contained 6 bases not matched to a gene. Germline CDR1 is ENHRY and CDR2 is SYGVKD. CDR3 region: CAISLQGAGTEAFF. CDR3 in DNA: TGTGCCATCAGCTTACAGGGGGCAGGCACTGAAGCTTTCTTT.

The rearrangement links TRBV10-3 to TRBJ1-4; D ambiguous. Germline lookup yields CDR1 ENHRY and CDR2 SYGVKD. The V end lost 3 bases, the J end lost 3 bases, and 17 bases lay between the germline ends. The CDR3 loop spans 17 amino acids. CDR3 sequence (DNA): TGTGCCATCAGTGAACCGCCGGGGTCATCGCCTAATGAAAAACTGTTTTTT. Amino acid sequence: CAISEPPGSSPNEKLFF.

This sequence joins TRBV28 and TRBJ2-1, with D tentatively TRBD2 (5 bases). The CDR3 consists of 15 residues. Trimming cost V 5 bases and J 6 bases, with 17 bases left between them. Germline V gene data show CDR1 as MDHEN and CDR2 as SYDVKM. The CDR3 protein is CASSDLLPGSNEQFF. The CDR3 DNA sequence: TGTGCCAGCAGTGACCTTCTTCCGGGATCCAATGAGCAGTTCTTC. The variable domain in full, completed from reference TRBV28 and TRBJ2-1, reads DVKVTQSSRYLVKRTGEKVFLECVQDMDHENMFWYRQDPGLGLRLIYFSYDVKMKEKGDIPEGYSVSREKKERFSLILESASTNQTSMYLCASSDLLPGSNEQFFGPGTRLTVL.

The chain joins TRBV7-2 to TRBJ1-1, with D possibly being TRBD1 (6 bases). This CDR3 region has 15 residues. Germline-derived CDR1 and CDR2 are SGHTA and FQGNSA. V lost 1 base and J lost 5, with 14 bases in between. For the CDR3, the DNA is TGTGCCAGCAGCTTAGGCCCGGCGAGGGGGACTGAAGCTTTCTTT. This codes for CASSLGPARGTEAFF.

The rearrangement joins TRBV27 to TRBJ1-2, with D possibly being TRBD1 (5 bases). With 0 bases removed from V and 6 bases from J, the gap between germline ends came to 8 bases. CDR3 length: 13 residues. The germline V gene encodes CDR1 MNHEY and CDR2 SMNVEV (reference sequence). CDR3 DNA: TGTGCCAGCAGTTTATCCAGGGTGGATGGCTACACCTTC. This codes for CASSLSRVDGYTF.